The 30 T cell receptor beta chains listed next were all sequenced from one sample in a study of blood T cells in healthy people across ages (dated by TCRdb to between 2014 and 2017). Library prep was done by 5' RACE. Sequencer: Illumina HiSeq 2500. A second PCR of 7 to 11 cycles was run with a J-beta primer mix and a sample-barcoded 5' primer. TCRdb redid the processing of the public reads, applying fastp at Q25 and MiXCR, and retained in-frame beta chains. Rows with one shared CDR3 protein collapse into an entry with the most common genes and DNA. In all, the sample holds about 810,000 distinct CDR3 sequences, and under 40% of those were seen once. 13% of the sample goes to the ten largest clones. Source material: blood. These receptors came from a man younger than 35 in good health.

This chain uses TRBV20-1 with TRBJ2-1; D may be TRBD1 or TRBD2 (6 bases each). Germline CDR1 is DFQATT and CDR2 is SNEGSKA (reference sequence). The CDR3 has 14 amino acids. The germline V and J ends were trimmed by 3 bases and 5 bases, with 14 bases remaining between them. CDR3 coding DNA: TGCAGTGCTAGTTTGGGGGGCACCGACAATGAGCAGTTCTTC. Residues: CSASLGGTDNEQFF.

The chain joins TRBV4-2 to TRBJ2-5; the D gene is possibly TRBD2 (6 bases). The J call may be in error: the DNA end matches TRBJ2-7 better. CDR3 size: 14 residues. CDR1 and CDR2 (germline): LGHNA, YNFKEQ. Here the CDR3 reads CASSRPGLSIEQYF. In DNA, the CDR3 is TGTGCCAGCAGCAGGCCGGGACTGAGTATCGAGCAGTACTTC.

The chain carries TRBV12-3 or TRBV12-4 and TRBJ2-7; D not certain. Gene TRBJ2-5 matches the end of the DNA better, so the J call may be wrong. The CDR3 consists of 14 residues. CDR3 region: CASRPRPWSETQYF. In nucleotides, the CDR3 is TGTGCCAGCAGGCCAAGGCCCTGGTCGGAGACCCAGTACTTC.

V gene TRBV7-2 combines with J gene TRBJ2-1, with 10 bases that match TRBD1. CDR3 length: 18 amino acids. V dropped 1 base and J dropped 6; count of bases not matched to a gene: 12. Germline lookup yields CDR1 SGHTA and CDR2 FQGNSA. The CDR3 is CASSLGPGGTGDFNEQFF. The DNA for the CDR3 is TGTGCCAGCAGCTTAGGTCCAGGGGGGACAGGGGACTTCAATGAGCAGTTCTTC.

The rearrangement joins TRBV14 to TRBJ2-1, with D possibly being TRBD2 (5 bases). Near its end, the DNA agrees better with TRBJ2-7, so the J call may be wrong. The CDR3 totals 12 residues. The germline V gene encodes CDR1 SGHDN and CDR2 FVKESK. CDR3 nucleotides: TGTGCCAGCAGCCCAACGACGGGGGAGCAGTACTTC. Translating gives CASSPTTGEQYF.

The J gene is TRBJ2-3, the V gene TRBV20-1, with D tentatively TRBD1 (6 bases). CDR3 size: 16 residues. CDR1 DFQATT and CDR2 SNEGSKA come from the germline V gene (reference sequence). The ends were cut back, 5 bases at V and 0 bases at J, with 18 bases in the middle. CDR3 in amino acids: CSAVPGHTRSTDTQYF. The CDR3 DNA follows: TGCAGTGCTGTTCCGGGACATACCAGAAGCACAGATACGCAGTATTTT.

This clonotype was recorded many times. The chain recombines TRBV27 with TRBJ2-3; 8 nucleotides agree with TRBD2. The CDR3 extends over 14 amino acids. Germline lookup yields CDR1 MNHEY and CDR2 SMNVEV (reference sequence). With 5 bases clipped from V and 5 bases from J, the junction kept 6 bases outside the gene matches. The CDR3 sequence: CASSPGTRRDTQYF. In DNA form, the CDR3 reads TGTGCCAGCAGTCCCGGGACTAGGAGAGATACGCAGTATTTT.

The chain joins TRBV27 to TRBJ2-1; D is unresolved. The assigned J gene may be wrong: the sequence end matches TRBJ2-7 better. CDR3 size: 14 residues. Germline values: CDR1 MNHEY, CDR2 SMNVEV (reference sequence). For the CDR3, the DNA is TGTGCCAGCAGGAGGCAGAGCTCCTACAATGAGCAGTACTTC. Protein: CASRRQSSYNEQYF.

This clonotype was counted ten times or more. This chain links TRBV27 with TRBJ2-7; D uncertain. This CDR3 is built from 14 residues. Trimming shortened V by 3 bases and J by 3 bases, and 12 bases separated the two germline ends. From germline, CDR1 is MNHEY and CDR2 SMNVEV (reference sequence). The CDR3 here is CASSFYGPRYEQYF. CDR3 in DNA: TGTGCCAGCAGTTTCTACGGACCACGCTACGAGCAGTACTTC.

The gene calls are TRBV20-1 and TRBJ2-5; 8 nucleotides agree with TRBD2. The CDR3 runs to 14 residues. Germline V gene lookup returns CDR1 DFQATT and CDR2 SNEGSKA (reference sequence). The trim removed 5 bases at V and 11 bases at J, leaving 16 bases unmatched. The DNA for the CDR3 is TGCAGTGCTGAACGCACTAGCGGTGTCAATGAGCAGTACTTC. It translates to CSAERTSGVNEQYF.

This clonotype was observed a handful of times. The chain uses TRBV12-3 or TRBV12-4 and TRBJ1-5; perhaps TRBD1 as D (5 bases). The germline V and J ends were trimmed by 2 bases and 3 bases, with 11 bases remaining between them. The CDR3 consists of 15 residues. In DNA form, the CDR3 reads TGTGCCAGCAGTTTAAATAGCGGACACAATCAGCCCCAGCATTTT. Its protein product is CASSLNSGHNQPQHF.

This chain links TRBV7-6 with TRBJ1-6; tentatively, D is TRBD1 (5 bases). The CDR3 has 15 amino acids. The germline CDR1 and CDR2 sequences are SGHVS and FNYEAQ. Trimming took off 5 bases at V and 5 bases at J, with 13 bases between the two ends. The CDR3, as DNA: TGTGCCAGCAGCCGATCCCGGGGGGATAATTCACCCCTCCACTTT. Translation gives CASSRSRGDNSPLHF.

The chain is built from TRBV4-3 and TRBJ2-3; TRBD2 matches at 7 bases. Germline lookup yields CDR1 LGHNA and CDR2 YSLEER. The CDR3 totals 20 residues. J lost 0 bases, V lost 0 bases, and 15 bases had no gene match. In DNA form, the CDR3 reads TGCGCCAGCAGCCAAGATCGAGGACTAGAGGGCCAGTTTAGCACAGATACGCAGTATTTT. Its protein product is CASSQDRGLEGQFSTDTQYF.

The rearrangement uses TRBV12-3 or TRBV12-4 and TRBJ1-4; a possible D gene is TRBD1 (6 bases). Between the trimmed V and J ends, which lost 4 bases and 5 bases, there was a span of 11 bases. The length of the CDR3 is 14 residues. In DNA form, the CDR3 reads TGTGCCAGCAGTTCCACAGGGCTCAATGAAAAACTGTTTTTT. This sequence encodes CASSSTGLNEKLFF.

CDR3 coding DNA: TGTGCCAGCAGCGTTAACCGGGACACAGGGGGGGAGACCCAGTACTTC. As protein: CASSVNRDTGGETQYF. V gene TRBV9 combines with J gene TRBJ2-7, with TRBD1 matching over 8 bases. Near its end, the DNA agrees better with TRBJ2-5, so the J call may be wrong. The CDR3 has 16 residues. Germline loops: CDR1 SGDLS, CDR2 YYNGEE.

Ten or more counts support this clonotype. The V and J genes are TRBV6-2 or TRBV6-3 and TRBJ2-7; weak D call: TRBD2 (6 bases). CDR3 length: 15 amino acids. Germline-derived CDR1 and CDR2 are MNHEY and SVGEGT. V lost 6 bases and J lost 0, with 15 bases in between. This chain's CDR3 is CASRIRGRSSYEQYF. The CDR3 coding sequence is TGTGCCAGCAGAATCCGGGGGAGGAGCTCCTACGAGCAGTACTTC.

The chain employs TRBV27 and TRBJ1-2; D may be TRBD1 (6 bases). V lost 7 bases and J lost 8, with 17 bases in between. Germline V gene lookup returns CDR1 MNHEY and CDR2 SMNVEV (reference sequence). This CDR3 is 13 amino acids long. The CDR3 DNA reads TGTGCCAGCACCGCCCGCGGCAGGGGAGGCTACACCTTC. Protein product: CASTARGRGGYTF.

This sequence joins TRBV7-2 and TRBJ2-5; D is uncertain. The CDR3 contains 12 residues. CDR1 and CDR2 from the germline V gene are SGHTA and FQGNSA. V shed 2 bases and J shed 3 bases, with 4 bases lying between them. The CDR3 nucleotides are TGTGCCAGCAGCTTACCTAAAGAGACCCAGTACTTC. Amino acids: CASSLPKETQYF.

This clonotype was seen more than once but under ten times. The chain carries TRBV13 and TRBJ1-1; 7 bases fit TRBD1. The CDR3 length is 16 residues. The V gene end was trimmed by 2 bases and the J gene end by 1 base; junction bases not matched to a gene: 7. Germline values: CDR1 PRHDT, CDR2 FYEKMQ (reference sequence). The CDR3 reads CASSLRTGASNTEAFF. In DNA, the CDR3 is TGTGCCAGCAGCTTAAGGACAGGCGCTTCGAACACTGAAGCTTTCTTT.

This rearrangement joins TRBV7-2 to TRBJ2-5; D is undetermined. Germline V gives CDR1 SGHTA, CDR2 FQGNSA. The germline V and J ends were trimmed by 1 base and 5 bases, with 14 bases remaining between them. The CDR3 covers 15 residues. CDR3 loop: CASSLEPGVVETQYF. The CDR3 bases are TGTGCCAGCAGCTTAGAACCCGGTGTGGTGGAGACCCAGTACTTC.

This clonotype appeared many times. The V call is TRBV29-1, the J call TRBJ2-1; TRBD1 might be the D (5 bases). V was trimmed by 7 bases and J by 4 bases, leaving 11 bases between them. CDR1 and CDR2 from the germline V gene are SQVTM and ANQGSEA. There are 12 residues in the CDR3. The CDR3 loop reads CSGGQEYNEQFF. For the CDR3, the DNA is TGCAGCGGGGGCCAGGAGTACAATGAGCAGTTCTTC.

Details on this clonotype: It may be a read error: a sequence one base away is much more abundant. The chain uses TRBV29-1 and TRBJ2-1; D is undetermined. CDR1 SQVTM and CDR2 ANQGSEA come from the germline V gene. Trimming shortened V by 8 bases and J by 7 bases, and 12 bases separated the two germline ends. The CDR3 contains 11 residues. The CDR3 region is CSCLGSNEQFF. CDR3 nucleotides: TGCAGCTGCTTAGGTTCTAATGAGCAGTTCTTC.

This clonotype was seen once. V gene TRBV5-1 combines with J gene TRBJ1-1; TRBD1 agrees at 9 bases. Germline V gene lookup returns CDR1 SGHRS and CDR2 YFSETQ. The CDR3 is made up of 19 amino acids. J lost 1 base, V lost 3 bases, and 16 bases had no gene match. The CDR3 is CASSSALGTGRVGNTEAFF. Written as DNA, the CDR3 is TGCGCCAGCAGCTCAGCACTTGGGACAGGGAGGGTAGGGAACACTGAAGCTTTCTTT.

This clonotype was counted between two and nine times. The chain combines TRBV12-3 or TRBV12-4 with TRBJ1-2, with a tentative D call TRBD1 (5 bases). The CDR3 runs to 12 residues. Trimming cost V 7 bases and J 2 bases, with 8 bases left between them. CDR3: CASTDRNYGYTF. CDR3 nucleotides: TGTGCCAGCACTGACAGAAACTATGGCTACACCTTC.

Here the CDR3 DNA reads TGTGCCAGCAGCTACCGGAAGAACTATGGCTACACCTTC. Encoded protein: CASSYRKNYGYTF. The chain recombines TRBV5-6 with TRBJ1-2; no firm D call. Deletions cut 3 bases from V and 2 bases from J, with 8 bases between. The CDR3 extends over 13 amino acids. Germline CDR1 reads SGHDT; CDR2 reads YYEEEE.

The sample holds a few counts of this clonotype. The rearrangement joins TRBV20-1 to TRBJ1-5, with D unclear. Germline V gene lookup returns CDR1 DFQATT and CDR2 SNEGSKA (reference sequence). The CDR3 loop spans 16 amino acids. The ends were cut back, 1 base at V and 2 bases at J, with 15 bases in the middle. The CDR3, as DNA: TGCAGTGCTAGAGGCCCCCCTTCCTGGGGCAATCAGCCCCAGCATTTT. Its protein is CSARGPPSWGNQPQHF.

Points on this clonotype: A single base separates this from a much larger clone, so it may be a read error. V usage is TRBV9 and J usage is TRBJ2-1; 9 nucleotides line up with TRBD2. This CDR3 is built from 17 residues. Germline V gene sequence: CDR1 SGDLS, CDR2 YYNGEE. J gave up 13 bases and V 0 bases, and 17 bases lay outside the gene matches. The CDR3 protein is CASSVGSSGVLGETQFF. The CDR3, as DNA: TGTGCCAGCAGCGTAGGGTCTAGCGGGGTGTTAGGAGAGACCCAGTTCTTC. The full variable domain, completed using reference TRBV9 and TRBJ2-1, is DSGVTQTPKHLITATGQRVTLRCSPRSGDLSVYWYQQSLDQGLQFLIQYYNGEERAKGNILERFSAQQFPDLHSELNLSSLELGDSALYFCASSVGSSGVLGETQFFGPGTRLTVL.

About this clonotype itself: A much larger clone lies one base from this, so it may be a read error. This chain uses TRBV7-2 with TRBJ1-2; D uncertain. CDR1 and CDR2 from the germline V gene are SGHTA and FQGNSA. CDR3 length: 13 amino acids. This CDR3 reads CASRIGSGYGYIF. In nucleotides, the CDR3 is TGTGCCAGCAGAATCGGTAGCGGCTATGGCTACATCTTC.

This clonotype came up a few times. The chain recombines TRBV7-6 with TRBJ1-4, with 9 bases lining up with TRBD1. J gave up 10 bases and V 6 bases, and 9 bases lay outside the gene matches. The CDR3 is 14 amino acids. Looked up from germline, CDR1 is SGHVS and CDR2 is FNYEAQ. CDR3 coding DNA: TGTGCCAGCAGTTCCGGGACAGGGCCGGGAAAACTGTTTTTT. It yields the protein CASSSGTGPGKLFF.

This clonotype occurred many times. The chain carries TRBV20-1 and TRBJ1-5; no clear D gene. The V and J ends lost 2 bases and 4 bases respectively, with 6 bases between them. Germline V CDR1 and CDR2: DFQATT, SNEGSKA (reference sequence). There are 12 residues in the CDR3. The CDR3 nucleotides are TGCAGTGCTAGAATCGGGAATCAGCCCCAGCATTTT. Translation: CSARIGNQPQHF.